Following are 7 T cell receptor beta chains from one sample sequenced in a study of CD8+CD57+ T cells in acquired aplastic anemia listed by TCRdb under 2018. Flow cytometry had shown CD8+CD57+ cell expansion in the patients selected for sequencing. Sequencing was carried out with an Illumina HiSeq 2000. Profiling of TCR beta VDJ combinations and CDR3 sequences used genomic DNA as the template. The raw public reads went through TCRdb reprocessing: fastp at Q25, MiXCR clone calling, in-frame beta chains kept. Duplicate CDR3 protein sequences are folded into a single record with the most common DNA and genes. This sample comprises 120,000 or so distinct CDR3 sequences, about 40% of them detected only once. The top ten clonotypes cover 2.6% of the sample. Material: sorted CD4+, CD8+, or CD8+CD57+ T cells (not recorded which) from PBMCs. All receptors come from a human donor with aplastic anemia.

This clonotype occurred many times. The rearrangement links TRBV7-3 to TRBJ1-2, with D possibly being TRBD1 (6 bases). The ends were cut back, 3 bases at V and 7 bases at J, with 12 bases in the middle. This CDR3 has 13 amino acids. Germline values: CDR1 SGHTA, CDR2 FQGTGA. In DNA form, the CDR3 reads TGTGCCAGCAGCTTTGGGGGGGCTGCTGGCTACACCTTC. Protein product: CASSFGGAAGYTF.

J is TRBJ1-2 and V is TRBV10-3, with 10 bases matching TRBD1. Germline values: CDR1 ENHRY, CDR2 SYGVKD. This CDR3 is built from 11 residues. With V trimmed by 11 bases and J by 6 bases, 3 bases remained unmatched. The CDR3 is CAAGTGDGYTF. The CDR3 coding sequence is TGTGCCGCCGGGACAGGGGATGGCTACACCTTC.

The chain recombines TRBV4-3 with TRBJ1-4; TRBD1 might be the D (6 bases). The CDR3 is made up of 17 amino acids. Trimming cost V 4 bases and J 4 bases, with 19 bases left between them. Germline CDR1 LGHNA, CDR2 YSLEER. In DNA, the CDR3 is TGCGCCAGCAGCCCCGTCTTGGGGGGGCCGATTAATGAAAAACTGTTTTTT. It is translated as CASSPVLGGPINEKLFF.

The CDR3: CASSQWLAGEDEQYF. Here the CDR3 DNA reads TGTGCCAGCAGCCAATGGCTAGCGGGGGAAGACGAGCAGTACTTC. The rearrangement joins TRBV25-1 to TRBJ2-7; 10 bases map to TRBD2. V lost 6 bases to trimming and J lost 5 bases; unmatched junction nucleotides: 10. The CDR3 is 15 amino acids. Germline V gene sequence: CDR1 MGHDK, CDR2 SYGVNS.

This chain joins TRBV24-1 and TRBJ1-5; D uncertain. Per the germline V gene, CDR1 is KGHDR and CDR2 is SFDVKD. Trimming pared 9 bases from V and 0 bases from J, leaving 8 bases between. CDR3 size: 13 residues. CDR3 loop: CATQVASNQPQHF. CDR3 nucleotide sequence: TGTGCCACCCAAGTGGCTAGCAATCAGCCCCAGCATTTT.

Points on this clonotype: Here the CDR3 omits its conserved ending phenylalanine or tryptophan, so a read error is the likely source. The chain couples TRBV29-1 to TRBJ2-7; TRBD1 matches at 7 bases. J lost 6 bases, V lost 3 bases, and 5 bases had no gene match. The CDR3 totals 12 residues. Germline V gene data show CDR1 as SQVTM and CDR2 as ANQGSEA. The CDR3 region has the DNA TGCAGCGTTGACAGGGGGTTTGGCGAGCAGTACCTC. As protein: CSVDRGFGEQYL.

This clonotype was counted at least ten times. The chain recombines TRBV29-1 with TRBJ2-2; TRBD1 is a possible D gene (6 bases). The V end was cut by 4 bases, the J end by 0 bases, with 9 bases between. Germline V gives CDR1 SQVTM, CDR2 ANQGSEA. The CDR3 loop spans 14 amino acids. CDR3 coding DNA: TGCAGCGTTGCCAGGACAGCGAACACCGGGGAGCTGTTTTTT. It encodes CSVARTANTGELFF.